These T cell receptor beta chains were read from a single sample in a study of identical twins. TCRdb itself ran the 5' RACE reads through MiXCR, one entry per CDR3 protein. Among some 240,000 distinct CDR3 sequences, approximately 8.6% were seen once, and the ten largest hold approximately 3%. This same sample was also part of a study on yellow fever vaccine responses in identical twins.

Sequencing input: CD8+ T cells sorted from blood. The receptors were sampled from a young woman in good health. CDR3s include the opening cysteine and the closing phenylalanine or tryptophan. The D gene is left open where the match is weak. Not every row has a clone size; where given, it reads once, few, many or a size class.

abundance	d_gene	v_gene	j_gene	CDR3nt	CDR3aa
many	-	TRBV20-1	TRBJ2-5	TGCAGTGCTAGTAGAGAGGGACACCAAGAGACCCAGTACTTC	CSASREGHQETQYF
-	TRBD1	TRBV7-9	TRBJ1-2	TGTGCCAGCAGCTGGGACAGGGGGGAGGCTGATGGCTACACCTTC	CASSWDRGEADGYTF
few	-	TRBV7-8	TRBJ2-1	TGTGCCAGCAGCGCACCAATTGCGGGGGCAAACAATGAGCAGTTCTTC	CASSAPIAGANNEQFF
-	-	TRBV14	TRBJ2-3	TGTGCCAGCAGCCAAAATAGGGTCAGGATTCGTGGGAATACGCAGTATTTT	CASSQNRVRIRGNTQYF
many	TRBD1	TRBV2	TRBJ2-2	TGTGCCAGCAGAGCATCATTTGGACAGGGCCCGGGGCCCGGGGAGCTGTTTTTT	CASRASFGQGPGPGELFF
-	-	TRBV10-1	TRBJ2-3	TGCGCCAGCAGTGGTCAGAACACAGATACGCAGTATTTT	CASSGQNTDTQYF
many	TRBD1	TRBV4-2	TRBJ2-7	TGTGCCAGCAGCCAAACCTCCGGGACAGGGAGCTACGAGCAGTACTTC	CASSQTSGTGSYEQYF
many	-	TRBV10-3	TRBJ1-4	TGTGCCATCAGTGATGGGGGATCCACTAATGAAAAACTGTTTTTT	CAISDGGSTNEKLFF
-	-	TRBV12-3/TRBV12-4	TRBJ2-2	TGTGCCAGCAGTTCCATGGGAAACCACGGGGAGCTGTTTTTT	CASSSMGNHGELFF
few	-	TRBV29-1	TRBJ2-3	TGCAGCGTTGCGGATCCAAACACAGATACGCAGTATTTT	CSVADPNTDTQYF
-	TRBD1	TRBV4-3	TRBJ1-4	TGCGCCAGCAGCAAGGACAGGGCTAATGAAAAACTGTTTTTT	CASSKDRANEKLFF
-	-	TRBV10-3	TRBJ2-2	TGTGCCATCAGTACTTTTCCCGGGGAGCTGTTTTTT	CAISTFPGELFF
many	-	TRBV6-2/TRBV6-3	TRBJ2-7	TGTGCCAGCAGTTCTCCGACAGCCTCCTACGAGCAGTACTTC	CASSSPTASYEQYF
few	TRBD1	TRBV3-1	TRBJ2-1	TGTGCCAGCAGCCAAGAGGGACAGGGCCTCTACAATGAGCAGTTCTTC	CASSQEGQGLYNEQFF